Listed below are T cell receptor beta chains from one sample, sequenced in a study of CD8 T cells in ankylosing spondylitis. Each CDR3 protein is one row after TCRdb ran MiXCR on the 5' RACE reads. The sample holds 650,000 to 800,000 distinct CDR3 sequences, roughly 19% seen once. Sequenced material: blood, either unsorted or a sorted T cell fraction (not recorded which). These receptors were collected from a male donor with ankylosing spondylitis. Both conserved end residues are part of each CDR3. D genes are given only for firm matches. The size entry is marked missing in some rows and otherwise reads once, few, many or a size class.

clone_size j_call d_call v_call cdr3_aa cdr3_nt
NA TRBJ2-7 NA TRBV4-3 CASSPQLRTEQYF TGCGCCAGCAGCCCGCAACTAAGGACCGAGCAGTACTTC
few TRBJ2-2 TRBD1 TRBV28 CASRGQSSLNTGELFF TGTGCCAGCAGGGGACAGTCCTCCTTGAACACCGGGGAGCTGTTTTTT
few TRBJ2-2 NA TRBV27 CASMGTGAIGELFF TGTGCCAGCATGGGGACCGGGGCCATCGGGGAGCTGTTTTTT
few TRBJ2-2 TRBD2 TRBV5-6 CASNVLAGLMDTGELFF TGTGCCAGCAACGTACTAGCGGGGCTAATGGACACCGGGGAGCTGTTTTTT
many TRBJ1-1 NA TRBV29-1 CSYGRLNTEAFF TGCAGCTACGGACGGTTGAACACTGAAGCTTTCTTT
few TRBJ2-7 TRBD2 TRBV6-5 CASSYSWGREEHEQYF TGTGCCAGCAGTTACTCGTGGGGCCGGGAGGAACACGAGCAGTACTTC
few TRBJ2-7 TRBD1 TRBV5-1 CASSLVPGQGVEQYF TGCGCCAGCAGCTTGGTACCGGGACAGGGTGTCGAGCAGTACTTC
NA TRBJ2-1 NA TRBV7-7 CASSLMALAHEQFF TGTGCCAGCAGCTTAATGGCTCTAGCACATGAGCAGTTCTTC
few TRBJ2-1 TRBD2 TRBV4-1 CASSQDRGGVVEQFF TGCGCCAGCAGCCAAGATCGGGGGGGGGTTGTTGAGCAGTTCTTC
NA TRBJ2-5 NA TRBV20-1 CSFQDNHQETQYF TGCAGTTTCCAGGACAACCACCAAGAGACCCAGTACTTC
many TRBJ1-1 NA TRBV20-1 CIAGPRNTEAFF TGCATTGCAGGGCCTCGGAACACTGAAGCTTTCTTT
NA TRBJ2-1 NA TRBV7-3 CASSLTGGFGDEQFF TGTGCCAGCAGCTTAACCGGGGGCTTTGGCGATGAGCAGTTCTTC
NA TRBJ2-1 NA TRBV28 CASSLYTAPYNEQFF TGTGCCAGCAGTTTATACACCGCCCCCTACAATGAGCAGTTCTTC
NA TRBJ2-1 TRBD1 TRBV3-1 CASSQDILTGVSYNEQFF TGTGCCAGCAGCCAAGATATTTTGACAGGGGTTAGTTACAATGAGCAGTTCTTC
NA TRBJ2-2 TRBD2 TRBV12-3/TRBV12-4 CASRASRGGGGELFF TGTGCCAGCAGAGCCTCGCGGGGGGGCGGCGGGGAGCTGTTTTTT
NA TRBJ2-5 TRBD2 TRBV7-3 CASSQLEAGGLETQYF TGTGCCAGCAGCCAACTCGAGGCGGGGGGGCTTGAGACCCAGTACTTC
few TRBJ2-7 NA TRBV20-1 CSARDLLGSSYEQYF TGCAGTGCTAGAGATTTGTTGGGTAGCTCCTACGAGCAGTACTTC
NA TRBJ2-3 TRBD2 TRBV6-5 CASSYSASGVLDTQYF TGTGCCAGCAGTTACTCGGCTAGCGGGGTACTAGATACGCAGTATTTT
few TRBJ2-2 NA TRBV4-3 CASSQPDSTGELFF TGCGCCAGCAGCCAACCAGATAGCACCGGGGAGCTGTTTTTT
many TRBJ2-1 NA TRBV5-6 CASSLSLSGGNNEQFF TGTGCCAGCAGCCTGTCCCTCTCTGGAGGGAACAATGAGCAGTTCTTC
NA TRBJ2-1 NA TRBV12-3/TRBV12-4 CASSLRGDGNEQFF TGTGCCAGCAGTTTAAGGGGAGACGGGAATGAGCAGTTCTTC
few TRBJ1-1 NA TRBV10-3 CAISESAPPLEAFF TGTGCCATCAGTGAGTCGGCACCCCCCCTGGAAGCTTTCTTT